Listed below are T cell receptor beta chains from one sample, sequenced in a study of blood T cell repertoires in COVID-19. Here immunoSEQ multiplex PCR was the method, and the copy in TCRdb shows in-frame clones only, minus some. In the table there are about 260,000 clones, roughly nine tenths of which are singletons. Sequenced input: peripheral blood. These receptor sequences come from a man between 35 and 55 years old who had recovered from COVID-19. The CDR3 runs from the conserved cysteine through the conserved F or W. D genes are given only for firm matches. Expanded clones are given a class, and other clones once, few, many or no size at all.

V: TRBV9
J: TRBJ2-7
size: once
D: .
CDR3: CASSGGTPPYEQYF
DNA: TGTGCCAGCAGCGGCGGGACTCCTCCCTACGAGCAGTACTTC

V: TRBV9
J: TRBJ1-1
size: .
D: .
CDR3: CASSVGGSLNTEAFF
DNA: TGTGCCAGCAGCGTAGGCGGCAGCCTGAACACTGAAGCTTTCTTT

V: TRBV2
J: TRBJ2-7
size: .
D: .
CDR3: CASSVDTTSYEQYF
DNA: TGTGCCAGCAGTGTGGACACAACCTCCTACGAGCAGTACTTC

V: TRBV6-5
J: TRBJ2-7
size: few
D: .
CDR3: CASSYSQDYEQYF
DNA: TGTGCCAGCAGTTACTCCCAGGACTACGAGCAGTACTTC

V: TRBV5-3
J: TRBJ1-6
size: .
D: .
CDR3: CARSLRGNSSYNSPLHF
DNA: TGTGCCAGAAGCCTCCGGGGGAATAGCTCCTATAATTCACCCCTCCACTTT

V: TRBV14
J: TRBJ2-1
size: once
D: TRBD2
CDR3: CASSQLGGASEQFF
DNA: TGTGCCAGCAGCCAGCTCGGGGGGGCGTCTGAACAGTTCTTC

V: TRBV3-1/TRBV3-2
J: TRBJ2-5
size: .
D: TRBD2
CDR3: CASSQGRTSGGWQETQYF
DNA: TGTGCCAGCAGCCAAGGAAGGACTAGCGGGGGGTGGCAAGAGACCCAGTACTTC

V: TRBV19
J: TRBJ1-4
size: few
D: .
CDR3: CASSDQGPNEKLFF
DNA: TGTGCCAGTAGTGACCAGGGCCCTAATGAAAAACTGTTTTTT

V: TRBV5-1
J: TRBJ1-2
size: many
D: .
CDR3: CASSSVRQATNYGYTF
DNA: TGCGCCAGCAGCTCGGTCCGACAAGCCACTAACTATGGCTACACCTTC

V: TRBV3-1/TRBV3-2
J: TRBJ2-7
size: .
D: .
CDR3: CASSQAASGYGQYF
DNA: TGTGCCAGCAGCCAAGCCGCCTCAGGGTACGGGCAGTACTTC

V: TRBV10-1
J: TRBJ2-7
size: .
D: TRBD1
CDR3: CASSETGTGSEQYF
DNA: TGCGCCAGCAGTGAAACCGGGACAGGGAGCGAGCAGTACTTC

V: TRBV18
J: TRBJ1-1
size: .
D: .
CDR3: CASSPNDRTTEAFF
DNA: TGTGCCAGCTCACCGAACGACAGGACCACTGAAGCTTTCTTT

V: TRBV12-2
J: TRBJ2-4
size: .
D: .
CDR3: CASRTPWGTSQDWGKNIQYF
DNA: TGTGCAAGTCGCACTCCCTGGGGGACTAGTCAGGACTGGGGCAAAAACATTCAGTACTTC

V: TRBV2
J: TRBJ1-4
size: .
D: .
CDR3: CASSEWASTNEKLFF
DNA: TGTGCCAGCAGTGAGTGGGCAAGCACTAATGAAAAACTGTTTTTT

V: TRBV5-1
J: TRBJ2-7
size: .
D: TRBD1
CDR3: CASSVDRGLYEQYF
DNA: TGCGCCAGCAGCGTAGACAGGGGGCTCTACGAGCAGTACTTC

V: TRBV15
J: TRBJ2-1
size: .
D: .
CDR3: CATSRVSGDEQFF
DNA: TGTGCCACCAGCAGAGTTTCAGGGGATGAGCAGTTCTTC